This T cell receptor beta chain was recovered during a study of spatial heterogeneity in lung cancer. CDR1 and CDR2 from the germline V gene are DFQATT and SNEGSKA (reference sequence). The CDR3 contains 14 residues. With 6 bases removed from V and 2 bases from J, the gap between germline ends came to 15 bases. Study results and limitations: The study found ubiquitous expanded tumor TCRs in blood more at resection than follow-up.

TCRdb used MiXCR to reprocess the 5' RACE reads, holding one entry per CDR3 protein. The repertoire consists of about 48,000 distinct CDR3 sequences, with less than 6% occurring once and the leading ten covering approximately 10%. With regard to this clonotype: What it recognizes is unknown.

Time point given: sample taken at primary tumor resection. Tumor, nontumor lung or frozen PBMC supplied whole RNA, sequenced without sorting. The sequencing here drew on PBMCs, taken at surgery. The J gene is TRBJ2-3, the V gene TRBV20-1, with D possibly matching TRBD2 (6 bases). The clonotype comes from a male donor with early-stage non-small cell lung cancer. CDR3 in amino acids: CSAAPGLITDTQYF. The CDR3, as DNA: TGCAGTGCCGCCCCGGGACTCATCACAGATACGCAGTATTTT.